These 19 T cell receptor beta chains came from one sample sequenced in a study of blood T cells in healthy people across ages (dated by TCRdb to between 2014 and 2017). The method was 5' RACE. The sequencer listed for this sample is Illumina HiSeq 2500. A second PCR of 7 to 11 cycles was run with a J-beta primer mix and a sample-barcoded 5' primer. TCRdb trimmed the raw reads at Q25, called clones with MiXCR and kept productive beta chains. Every entry covers one CDR3 protein and lists the most common genes and DNA from its rows. This sample holds about 970,000 distinct CDR3 sequences; roughly 51% were observed only once. The ten biggest clones cover roughly a fifth of the sample. Sequenced: blood. The receptors originated from a woman between 55 and 75 years old in good health.

J is TRBJ2-7 and V is TRBV4-2, with 8 nucleotides matching TRBD2. The DNA matches TRBJ2-5 better at its end, which makes the J call doubtful. Germline CDR1 reads LGHNA; CDR2 reads YNFKEQ. This CDR3 is built from 15 residues. The CDR3 coding sequence is TGTGCCAGCAGCCCGGGGAGCGGGGGCCAAGAGACCCAGTACTTC. It encodes CASSPGSGGQETQYF.

Here the CDR3 reads CASSGAGGREETQYF. CDR3 sequence (DNA): TGTGCCAGCAGTGGTGCGGGAGGCAGAGAAGAGACCCAGTACTTC. The chain carries TRBV6-5 and TRBJ2-5; 8 bases are a match to TRBD2. The CDR3 is made up of 15 amino acids. The J segment lost 3 bases and the V segment lost 5 bases, leaving 8 bases of the junction unmatched. Germline V CDR1 and CDR2: MNHEY, SVGAGI.

The chain couples TRBV25-1 to TRBJ2-4, with 9 positions matching TRBD2. The CDR3 covers 19 residues. V gave up 1 base and J gave up 0 bases; unmatched junction bases: 10. Germline V gene data show CDR1 as MGHDK and CDR2 as SYGVNS. The CDR3 region has the DNA TGTGCCAGCAGTGAATCTTTGCGGGAGGGCTCCATAGCCAAAAACATTCAGTACTTC. Translated, it gives CASSESLREGSIAKNIQYF. Combining the CDR3 with reference TRBV25-1 and TRBJ2-4 gives the whole variable domain EADIYQTPRYLVIGTGKKITLECSQTMGHDKMYWYQQDPGMELHLIHYSYGVNSTEKGDLSSESTVSRIRTEHFPLTLESARPSHTSQYLCASSESLREGSIAKNIQYFGAGTRLSVL.

The gene calls are TRBV3-1 and TRBJ2-2; TRBD1 or TRBD2 may be the D gene (5 bases each). The CDR3 has 13 amino acids. The germline V gene has CDR1 LGHDT and CDR2 YNNKEL (reference sequence). V was clipped by 4 bases and J by 6 bases, with 9 bases between them. The CDR3 protein is CASSLRDPGELFF. CDR3 nucleotide sequence: TGTGCCAGCAGCCTTAGGGACCCCGGGGAGCTGTTTTTT.

This clonotype was counted once. This sequence joins TRBV4-1 and TRBJ2-1, with 11 positions matching TRBD2. The V gene end was trimmed by 0 bases and the J gene end by 2 bases; junction bases not matched to a gene: 6. CDR3 length: 18 amino acids. Germline lookup yields CDR1 MGHRA and CDR2 YSYEKL. The CDR3 DNA sequence: TGCGCCAGCAGCCAAGATAGCGGGAGGGCCCCGCCCTACAATGAGCAGTTCTTC. Translating gives CASSQDSGRAPPYNEQFF.

The sample holds a few counts of this clonotype. This rearrangement joins TRBV12-3 or TRBV12-4 to TRBJ2-7; 7 positions agree with TRBD2. Germline trimming cut 5 bases from V and 4 bases from J; bases unmatched to any gene: 11. The CDR3 has 15 amino acids. The CDR3 coding sequence is TGTGCCAGCAGTGCCGGTACGGGAGGTTGGTACGAGCAGTACTTC. Amino acid sequence: CASSAGTGGWYEQYF.

The V and J genes are TRBV30 and TRBJ1-3, with 7 positions matching TRBD1. V trimming: 4 bases; J trimming: 2 bases; junction bases outside the gene matches: 5. The CDR3 is 14 amino acids. Germline V lookup: CDR1 GTSNPN, CDR2 SVGIG (reference sequence). The CDR3 bases are TGTGCCTGGAATGCAGGGGGAACTGGAAACACCATATATTTT. Its translation is CAWNAGGTGNTIYF. The full variable domain, with the rest looked up from reference TRBV30 and TRBJ1-3, is SQTIHQWPATLVQPVGSPLSLECTVEGTSNPNLYWYRQAAGRGLQLLFYSVGIGQISSEVPQNLSASRPQDRQFILSSKKLLLSDSGFYLCAWNAGGTGNTIYFGEGSWLTVV.

The chain carries TRBV28 and TRBJ2-7; D gene ambiguous. The DNA end is a closer match to TRBJ2-5, so the J assignment may be wrong. This CDR3 has 15 amino acids. Germline V gene sequence: CDR1 MDHEN, CDR2 SYDVKM. CDR3: CATTSAARVLKTQYF. Written as DNA, the CDR3 is TGTGCCACAACCTCAGCAGCTCGCGTTCTTAAGACCCAGTACTTC.

This chain connects TRBV2 to TRBJ1-1, with no clear D. The germline gives CDR1 SNHLY, CDR2 FYNNEI. V gave up 3 bases and J gave up 0 bases, with 11 bases separating them. The CDR3 covers 15 residues. The CDR3: CASSDSGFLNTEAFF. In DNA, the CDR3 is TGTGCCAGCAGTGATTCGGGGTTCTTGAACACTGAAGCTTTCTTT.

This sequence joins TRBV7-9 and TRBJ1-6; 8 nucleotides agree with TRBD1. The germline V gene has CDR1 SEHNR and CDR2 FQNEAQ (reference sequence). The CDR3 spans 15 residues. The J segment lost 7 bases and the V segment lost 5 bases, leaving 7 bases of the junction unmatched. Here the CDR3 reads CASSTRTGNNSPLHF. The CDR3 DNA reads as TGTGCCAGCAGCACTCGGACAGGGAACAATTCACCCCTCCACTTT.

The chain combines TRBV3-1 with TRBJ1-2, with D uncertain. This CDR3 comprises 16 residues. The V gene's germline CDR1 is LGHDT and CDR2 YNNKEL (reference sequence). V was clipped by 8 bases and J by 2 bases, with 21 bases between them. The CDR3 here is CASRRNSGMSNYGYTF. CDR3 nucleotides: TGTGCCAGCCGGAGAAACTCCGGGATGTCAAACTATGGCTACACCTTC.

This clonotype was recorded a few times. The chain employs TRBV20-1 and TRBJ1-2; TRBD1 matches at 7 bases. The V segment lost 7 bases and the J segment 0 bases; nucleotides outside the gene matches: 5. CDR1 and CDR2 from the germline V gene are DFQATT and SNEGSKA (reference sequence). This CDR3 has 13 residues. CDR3 bases: TGCAGTGGGGAGGACAGGCCTAACTATGGCTACACCTTC. Its protein is CSGEDRPNYGYTF.

The chain joins TRBV7-7 to TRBJ2-1; maybe TRBD2 (6 bases). V gave up 1 base and J gave up 5 bases, with 9 bases separating them. This CDR3 contains 14 residues. Germline V gene data show CDR1 as SSHAT and CDR2 as FNYEAQ (reference sequence). Here the CDR3 DNA reads TGTGCCAGCAGCTTAGGGACTAACAACAATGAGCAGTTCTTC. Translating gives CASSLGTNNNEQFF.

The V and J genes are TRBV12-3 or TRBV12-4 and TRBJ2-5, with TRBD2 matching over 7 bases. V shed 0 bases, J shed 11 bases, and the junction held 9 bases outside the gene matches. The CDR3 consists of 14 residues. The CDR3 reads CASSLAGGPLEQYF. In DNA, the CDR3 is TGTGCCAGCAGTTTAGCGGGAGGGCCGTTAGAGCAGTACTTC.

V and J are TRBV29-1 and TRBJ2-3, with D maybe TRBD1 (5 bases). V lost 2 bases to trimming and J lost 5 bases, with 8 bases between them. Germline V lookup: CDR1 SQVTM, CDR2 ANQGSEA. This CDR3 comprises 12 residues. The CDR3 protein is CSVERGRDTQYF. CDR3 nucleotides: TGCAGCGTTGAAAGGGGTCGAGATACGCAGTATTTT.

The table lists this clonotype with many counts. The chain recombines TRBV6-6 with TRBJ1-4; 9 bases are shared with TRBD1. The germline V gene has CDR1 MNHNY and CDR2 SVGAGI (reference sequence). The V segment lost 5 bases and the J segment 8 bases; nucleotides outside the gene matches: 3. The CDR3 is 13 amino acids. CDR3 nucleotide sequence: TGTGCCAGCAGTGACAGGGGGAACGAAAAACTGTTTTTT. Protein sequence: CASSDRGNEKLFF.

The genes are TRBV27 and TRBJ2-1; 8 bases are shared with TRBD1. Germline V gene lookup returns CDR1 MNHEY and CDR2 SMNVEV (reference sequence). The CDR3 is 16 residues long. V trimming: 7 bases; J trimming: 4 bases; junction bases outside the gene matches: 12. CDR3 loop: CASTIGAGGTYNEQFF. Here the CDR3 DNA reads TGTGCCAGCACCATCGGGGCAGGGGGCACGTACAATGAGCAGTTCTTC.

The chain recombines TRBV7-9 with TRBJ2-7; D ambiguous. Looked up from germline, CDR1 is SEHNR and CDR2 is FQNEAQ (reference sequence). V was pared by 3 bases and J by 2 bases, with 17 bases between. This CDR3 has 16 residues. The CDR3 reads CASSLNRPPLAYEQYF. The CDR3 DNA sequence: TGTGCCAGCAGCTTGAACCGGCCCCCCCTAGCCTACGAGCAGTACTTC.

The CDR3 DNA sequence: TGTGCCACCAGTGGACAGGGGGGCTCCTACGAGCAGTACTTC. It yields the protein CATSGQGGSYEQYF. The rearrangement links TRBV24-1 to TRBJ2-4; TRBD1 agrees at 9 bases. The J call may not be correct, given that the DNA end is closer to TRBJ2-7. Looked up from germline, CDR1 is KGHDR and CDR2 is SFDVKD. The CDR3 is 14 amino acids.